The clone carrying this T cell receptor beta chain was recorded many times. Its antigen is undetermined. This sample was included in a study of breast tumors, draining lymph nodes, adjacent tissues. Study-wide results and caveats: Compared with basal-like, luminal-like tumors shared significantly more repertoire with nontumor tissue. Tumor TCR diversity was below lymph nodes but above nontumor tissue. Data only fit, rather than demonstrated, lymph node origin of most tumor T cells.

The lymph nodes were axillary draining lymph nodes from breast cancer patients. V dropped 3 bases and J dropped 2 bases, with 8 bases sitting between them. CDR1 DFQATT and CDR2 SNEGSKA come from the germline V gene (reference sequence). The CDR3 runs 12 residues. TCRdb re-called the multiplex PCR reads through MiXCR, storing one row per CDR3 protein. This sample carries fewer than 200,000 distinct CDR3 sequences, roughly a third of them seen once, and the ten largest clones take 4% to 5.5%. The sequence came from a female donor with breast cancer. Some clones in this sample may be carry-over from other donors' samples. The rearrangement uses TRBV20-1 and TRBJ2-7, with D possibly called TRBD1 or TRBD2 (5 bases each). Sequencing input: axillary lymph node tissue. The CDR3 loop is CSASGAPYEQYF. The CDR3 DNA is TGCAGTGCTAGCGGGGCTCCCTACGAGCAGTACTTC.